The T cell receptor beta chain under discussion was sequenced for a study of cytomegalovirus exposure and HLA in healthy donors. Points from the study as a whole: TCR clusters originating in the first cohort tended to co-occur in the roughly 110 validation repertoires, according to a later analysis. Investigators reported some 150 TCR beta chains as tied to cytomegalovirus. Most TCR sequences were rare, but some public TCRs occurred in many donors.

Germline V gene lookup returns CDR1 SGHDT and CDR2 YYEEEE. The CDR3 consists of 17 residues. V shed 3 bases, J shed 3 bases, and the junction held 10 bases outside the gene matches. Of note for this clone: What it recognizes is unknown.

The roughly 120-subject validation cohort, separate from the 666-subject first cohort, included the donors. Only in-frame clones appear in the TCRdb table, and some are missing; sequencing was by immunoSEQ multiplex PCR. Of approximately 140,000 clones listed, 70% to 90% are singletons. The receptor was derived from a woman aged 18-29 years in good health and CMV-seropositive. Sequenced: PBMCs. The chain couples TRBV5-6 to TRBJ1-5; 9 nucleotides match TRBD1. CDR3 bases: TGTGCCAGCAGCTCCACCGGGACAGGGTCGATCAATCAGCCCCAGCATTTT. This codes for CASSSTGTGSINQPQHF.